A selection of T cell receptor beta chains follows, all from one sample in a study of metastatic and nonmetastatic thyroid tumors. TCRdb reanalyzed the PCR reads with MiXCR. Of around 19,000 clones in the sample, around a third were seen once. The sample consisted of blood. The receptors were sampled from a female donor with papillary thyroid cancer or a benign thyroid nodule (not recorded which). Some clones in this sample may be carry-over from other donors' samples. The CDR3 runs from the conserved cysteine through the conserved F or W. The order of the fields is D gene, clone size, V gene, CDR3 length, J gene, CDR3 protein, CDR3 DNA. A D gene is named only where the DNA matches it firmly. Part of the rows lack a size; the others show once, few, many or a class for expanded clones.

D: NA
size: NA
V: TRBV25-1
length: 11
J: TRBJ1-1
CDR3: CASSRGDEAFF
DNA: TGTGCCAGCAGCCGGGGGGATGAAGCTTTCTTT

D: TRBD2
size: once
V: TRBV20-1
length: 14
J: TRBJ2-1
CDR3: CSARGLAGYNEQFF
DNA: TGCAGTGCTAGAGGACTAGCGGGCTACAATGAGCAGTTCTTC

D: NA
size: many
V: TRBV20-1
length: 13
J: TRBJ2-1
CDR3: CSARDIGGGEQFF
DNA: TGCAGTGCTAGAGATATTGGAGGTGGTGAGCAGTTCTTC

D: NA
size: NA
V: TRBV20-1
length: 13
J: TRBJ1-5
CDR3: CSGKPGGNQPQHF
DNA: TGCAGTGGTAAGCCAGGGGGCAATCAGCCCCAGCATTTT

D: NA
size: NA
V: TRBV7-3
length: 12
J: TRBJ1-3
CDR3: CASSFKGNTIYF
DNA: TGTGCCAGCAGCTTTAAGGGAAACACCATATATTTT

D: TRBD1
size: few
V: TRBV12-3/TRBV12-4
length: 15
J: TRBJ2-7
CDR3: CASSFRDSSPYEQYF
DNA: TGTGCCAGCAGTTTCCGGGACAGTAGTCCCTACGAGCAGTACTTC

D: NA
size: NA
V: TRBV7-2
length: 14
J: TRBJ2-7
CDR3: CASSPGGGPYEQYF
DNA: TGTGCCAGCAGCCCCGGAGGGGGCCCCTACGAGCAGTACTTC

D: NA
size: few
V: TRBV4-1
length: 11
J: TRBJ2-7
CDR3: CASSQGDEQYF
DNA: TGCGCCAGCAGCCAAGGGGACGAGCAGTACTTC

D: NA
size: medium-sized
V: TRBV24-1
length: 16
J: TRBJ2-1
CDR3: CATSDLMASRPNEQFF
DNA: TGTGCCACCAGTGATTTAATGGCCTCCCGGCCAAATGAGCAGTTCTTC

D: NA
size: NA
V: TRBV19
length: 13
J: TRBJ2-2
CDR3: CASSWQNTGELFF
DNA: TGTGCCAGTAGCTGGCAGAACACCGGGGAGCTGTTTTTT

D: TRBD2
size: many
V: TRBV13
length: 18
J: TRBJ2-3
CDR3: CASIQGGLAGGPSDTQYF
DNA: TGTGCCAGCATCCAAGGGGGACTAGCGGGAGGGCCGTCTGATACGCAGTATTTT

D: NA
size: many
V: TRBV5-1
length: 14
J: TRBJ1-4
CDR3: CASSLGTTNEKLFF
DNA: TGCGCCAGCAGCCTTGGAACAACTAATGAAAAACTGTTTTTT

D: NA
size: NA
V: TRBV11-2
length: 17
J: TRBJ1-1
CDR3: CASSLETAAFMNTEAFF
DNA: TGTGCCAGCAGCTTAGAGACGGCAGCTTTTATGAACACTGAAGCTTTCTTT

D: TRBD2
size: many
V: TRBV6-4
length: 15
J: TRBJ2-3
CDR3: CASSDSSGGGDTQYF
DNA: TGTGCCAGCAGTGACTCCAGCGGGGGAGGAGATACGCAGTATTTT

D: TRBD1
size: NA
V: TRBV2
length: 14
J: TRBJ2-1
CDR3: CASLRMTGGIEQFF
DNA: TGTGCCAGCCTCCGAATGACAGGGGGTATTGAGCAGTTCTTC

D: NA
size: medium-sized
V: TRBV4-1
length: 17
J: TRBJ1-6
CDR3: CASSQGTGSTYNSPLHF
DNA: TGCGCCAGCAGCCAAGGAACAGGGTCCACCTATAATTCACCCCTCCACTTT

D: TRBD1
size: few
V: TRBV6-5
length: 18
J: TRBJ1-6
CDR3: CASSYSVPGGSYNSPLHF
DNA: TGTGCCAGCAGTTACTCGGTCCCAGGGGGATCCTATAATTCACCCCTCCACTTT

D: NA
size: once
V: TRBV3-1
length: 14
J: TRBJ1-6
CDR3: CASSQESGFDPLHF
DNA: TGTGCCAGCAGCCAAGAAAGTGGCTTCGATCCCCTCCACTTT